Each of the 10 T cell receptor beta chains below was sequenced from the same sample in a study of cytomegalovirus exposure and HLA in healthy donors. Primers for the PCR totalled 60 Vbeta and 13 Jbeta. The repertoire was sequenced with immunoSEQ multiplex PCR; TCRdb's copy has only in-frame clones and lacks some. The table records approximately 160,000 clones, approximately 70% of them present only once. Sequencing was carried out using PBMCs. All receptors come from a woman between 40 and 55 years old in good health and CMV-seropositive.

The V gene is TRBV4-3, the J gene TRBJ2-5; D perhaps matches TRBD1 (6 bases). The DNA end is more similar to TRBJ2-7, so the J call may be wrong. This CDR3 comprises 14 residues. CDR1 is LGHNA and CDR2 is YSLEER in the germline V gene. The CDR3 DNA follows: TGCGCCAGCAGCCAAATGACAGGCTCCTACGAGCAGTACTTC. Its protein is CASSQMTGSYEQYF.

This chain connects TRBV9 to TRBJ2-1; D gene ambiguous. Germline assignment: CDR1 SGDLS and CDR2 YYNGEE. V gave up 4 bases and J gave up 5 bases, with 16 bases separating them. This CDR3 has 15 amino acids. Here the CDR3 DNA reads TGTGCCAGCAGCCCTCGGTTTGTACCGAACAATGAGCAGTTCTTC. Encoded protein: CASSPRFVPNNEQFF.

The chain is built from TRBV19 and TRBJ1-2, with 8 bases that match TRBD1. J was trimmed by 6 bases and V by 0 bases; bases with no gene match: 3. Germline lookup yields CDR1 LNHDA and CDR2 SQIVND (reference sequence). CDR3 length: 14 amino acids. The CDR3 region has the DNA TGTGCCAGTAGTATAGAGAGGACAGGGAATGGCTACACCTTC. It specifies CASSIERTGNGYTF.

This rearrangement joins TRBV4-3 to TRBJ2-1; the match to TRBD2 covers 12 bases. The CDR3 consists of 15 residues. CDR1 is LGHNA and CDR2 is YSLEER in the germline V gene. With V trimmed by 5 bases and J by 6 bases, 5 bases remained unmatched. CDR3 nucleotides: TGCGCCAGCAGCACGACTAGCGGGAGCCTCAATGAGCAGTTCTTC. Translated: CASSTTSGSLNEQFF.

This chain connects TRBV4-2 to TRBJ1-2; D unresolved. Germline-derived CDR1 and CDR2 are LGHNA and YNFKEQ. CDR3 length equals 14 residues. V lost 0 bases and J lost 4, with 9 bases in between. CDR3 region: CASSQDGGIYGYTF. As DNA, the CDR3 is TGTGCCAGCAGCCAAGACGGCGGGATCTATGGCTACACCTTC.

The sample holds a few counts of this clone. This sequence joins TRBV5-1 and TRBJ2-3; 7 bases line up with TRBD1. The length of the CDR3 is 14 residues. Germline CDR1 reads SGHRS; CDR2 reads YFSETQ. Germline trimming cut 5 bases from V and 3 bases from J; bases unmatched to any gene: 6. The CDR3 DNA follows: TGCGCCAGCAGTTTCCAGGGGGTTACAGATACGCAGTATTTT. As protein: CASSFQGVTDTQYF.

The chain carries TRBV5-4 and TRBJ1-2; TRBD1 might be the D (6 bases). Germline CDR1 SGHNT, CDR2 YYREEE (reference sequence). CDR3 length: 16 residues. V lost 1 base, J lost 1 base, and 14 bases lay in between. This CDR3 reads CASSLPGTTLNYGYTF. CDR3 sequence (DNA): TGTGCCAGCAGCTTGCCCGGGACAACCCTTAACTATGGCTACACCTTC.

The chain employs TRBV10-3 and TRBJ1-1, with a possible D match to TRBD1 (5 bases). Trimming pared 7 bases from V and 3 bases from J, leaving 15 bases between. CDR1 is ENHRY and CDR2 is SYGVKD in the germline V gene. This CDR3 region has 14 residues. CDR3 protein: CAITSSGEDTEAFF. The CDR3, as DNA: TGTGCCATCACTTCGTCGGGGGAAGACACTGAAGCTTTCTTT.

The sample holds a few counts of this clone. The V call is TRBV4-1, the J call TRBJ2-1; 13 nucleotides align to TRBD2. Germline CDR1 reads MGHRA; CDR2 reads YSYEKL. There are 15 residues in the CDR3. V lost 6 bases to trimming and J lost 9 bases; unmatched junction nucleotides: 8. CDR3 sequence: CASRPLAGGGSEQFF. CDR3 sequence (DNA): TGCGCCAGCAGACCACTAGCGGGGGGGGGAAGTGAGCAGTTCTTC.

The chain couples TRBV5-4 to TRBJ1-1; possibly TRBD1 for D (5 bases). Trimming stripped 6 bases from V and 4 bases from J, with 13 bases between. In germline, CDR1 is SGHNT, CDR2 YYREEE (reference sequence). CDR3 length equals 13 residues. The CDR3 bases are TGTGCCAGCACCTGGGGCGGGGCCACTGAAGCTTTCTTT. Protein sequence: CASTWGGATEAFF. Combining the CDR3 with reference TRBV5-4 and TRBJ1-1 gives the whole variable domain ETGVTQSPTHLIKTRGQQVTLRCSSQSGHNTVSWYQQALGQGPQFIFQYYREEENGRGNFPPRFSGLQFPNYSSELNVNALELDDSALYLCASTWGGATEAFFGQGTRLTVV.